This T cell receptor (beta chain) was captured by sequencing in a study of T cells in narcolepsy. Study-level findings and limits: Blood of same and different patients, but not healthy controls, reportedly held recurring autoreactive clonotypes. HCRT-specific and TRIB2-specific autoreactive clonotypes appeared among same-patient CSF and blood CD4+ clonotypes.

Remarks on this clone: What it binds is not known.

Sequencing used immunoSEQ multiplex PCR; TCRdb keeps in-frame clones, though not all of them. Found here are under 20,000 clones, over 75% of them singletons; the top ten hold approximately 0.72%. This clonotype originated in a human donor in good health. Sequenced material: memory (CD45RA-) CD4+ T cells from blood.

DNA of the CDR3: TGCGCCAGCAGCCCACGGACAGGTGGCAATGAGCAGTTCTTC. It translates to CASSPRTGGNEQFF. V and J are TRBV5-1 and TRBJ2-1; 7 nucleotides line up with TRBD1. The V gene's germline CDR1 is SGHRS and CDR2 YFSETQ. Trimming cost V 4 bases and J 6 bases; bases outside gene matches: 7. CDR3 length: 14 amino acids. The full variable domain, rest sourced from reference TRBV5-1 and TRBJ2-1, is KAGVTQTPRYLIKTRGQQVTLSCSPISGHRSVSWYQQTPGQGLQFLFEYFSETQRNKGNFPGRFSGRQFSNSRSEMNVSTLELGDSALYLCASSPRTGGNEQFFGPGTRLTVL.